This entry lists 15 T cell receptor beta chains sequenced from one sample in a study of OX40 agonist ivuxolimab in advanced cancers. Generated by immunoSEQ multiplex PCR, the TCRdb table keeps only in-frame clones and is missing some. Seen here are tens of thousands of clones, roughly nine tenths observed once, and the top ten hold around 1.1%. Sequenced here: CD4+ or CD8+ T cells sorted from blood, sampled in a trial of the OX40 agonist ivuxolimab. All receptors come from an adult with an advanced solid tumor such as melanoma, head and neck, liver or kidney cancer.

The gene calls are TRBV5-1 and TRBJ1-1; a weak D match, TRBD1 (6 bases). Trimming removed 3 bases from V and 11 bases from J, with 20 bases in between. The V gene's germline CDR1 is SGHRS and CDR2 YFSETQ. The CDR3 covers 14 residues. CDR3 protein: CASSSITGSVRAFF. As DNA, the CDR3 is TGCGCCAGCAGCTCAATAACAGGGTCGGTTCGGGCTTTCTTT.

The chain employs TRBV27 and TRBJ1-2, with D uncertain. The V gene's germline CDR1 is MNHEY and CDR2 SMNVEV (reference sequence). V was cut by 5 bases and J by 6 bases, with 10 bases left in between. This CDR3 is 12 amino acids long. The CDR3 coding sequence is TGTGCCAGCAGTGCACCGGGAAATGGCTACACCTTC. Translated: CASSAPGNGYTF.

The chain uses TRBV2 and TRBJ2-2; 7 nucleotides agree with TRBD1. CDR1 is SNHLY and CDR2 is FYNNEI in the germline V gene. V shed 6 bases and J 6 bases; nucleotides not matched to a gene: 7. CDR3 size: 14 residues. In DNA, the CDR3 is TGTGCCAGCAGGACGGGGACAGTGGCCGGGGAGCTGTTTTTT. It specifies CASRTGTVAGELFF.

V gene TRBV11-2 combines with J gene TRBJ2-2; the match to TRBD2 covers 16 bases. V gave up 4 bases and J gave up 7 bases; unmatched junction bases: 12. In germline, CDR1 is SGHAT, CDR2 FQNNGV. The CDR3 is 19 amino acids. In DNA, the CDR3 is TGTGCCAGCAGCTGGGCCGGGACTAGCGGGAGGGCCGAAGACGGGGAGCTGTTTTTT. It specifies CASSWAGTSGRAEDGELFF.

The rearrangement uses TRBV7-2 and TRBJ2-4; the D is unclear. Trimming left V 4 bases short and J 7 bases short, with 14 bases between. Per germline, CDR1 SGHTA and CDR2 FQGNSA. This CDR3 is built from 14 residues. The DNA of the CDR3 is TGTGCCAGCAGCTCGAGTATGCTTTCGAACATTCAGTACTTC. It encodes CASSSSMLSNIQYF.

This clone was recorded a few times. Here the CDR3 DNA reads TGTGCCAGTACCGCCTCCCAGCGGCCTGGGGCCAACGTCCTGACTTTC. It yields the protein CASTASQRPGANVLTF. V usage is TRBV19 and J usage is TRBJ2-6; D may be TRBD2 (5 bases). The length of the CDR3 is 16 residues. V lost 7 bases, J lost 2 bases, and 15 bases lay in between. CDR1 is LNHDA, CDR2 SQIVND, per germline (reference sequence).

The chain uses TRBV5-4 and TRBJ1-2; the D is unclear. V lost 1 base, J lost 1 base, and 14 bases lay in between. This CDR3 comprises 16 residues. Germline CDR1 reads SGHNT; CDR2 reads YYREEE (reference sequence). Here the CDR3 reads CASSLPGDWGNYGYTF. The CDR3 DNA follows: TGTGCCAGCAGCTTGCCAGGCGATTGGGGTAACTATGGCTACACCTTC.

The V call is TRBV2, the J call TRBJ2-1; possible D gene TRBD2, 6 bases. CDR1 and CDR2 from the germline V gene are SNHLY and FYNNEI. The CDR3 loop spans 15 amino acids. V was clipped by 8 bases and J by 1 base, with 15 bases between them. CDR3 DNA sequence: TGTGCCAGCCACCAGGCGGAGGGGTCCTACAATGAGCAGTTCTTC. Its translation: CASHQAEGSYNEQFF.

The chain joins TRBV25-1 to TRBJ2-3; 11 positions agree with TRBD2. Germline V gene lookup returns CDR1 MGHDK and CDR2 SYGVNS. V lost 4 bases and J lost 4; bases outside the gene matches: 4. The CDR3 loop spans 15 amino acids. The CDR3 sequence is CASSASSGRSDTQYF. CDR3 bases: TGTGCCAGCAGTGCCTCTAGCGGGAGGTCAGATACGCAGTATTTT.

This chain connects TRBV9 to TRBJ1-1; 10 bases line up with TRBD1. CDR3 length: 18 amino acids. In germline, CDR1 is SGDLS, CDR2 YYNGEE. With V trimmed by 3 bases and J by 1 base, 12 bases remained unmatched. CDR3 region: CASSADVRTGGPNTEAFF. The CDR3 nucleotides read TGTGCCAGCAGCGCAGACGTCAGGACAGGGGGTCCGAACACTGAAGCTTTCTTT.

The CDR3 nucleotides read TGTGCCAGCTCACCGAGGGGAGGACGTCCGTACAATGAGCAGTTCTTC. Its protein product is CASSPRGGRPYNEQFF. This chain connects TRBV18 to TRBJ2-1; D possibly corresponds to TRBD2 (6 bases). Germline V gene sequence: CDR1 KGHSH, CDR2 LQKENI. V was clipped by 3 bases and J by 4 bases, with 16 bases between them. This CDR3 is 16 amino acids long.

V and J are TRBV18 and TRBJ1-4, with 7 bases lining up with TRBD1. The CDR3 contains 15 residues. Germline CDR1 and CDR2: KGHSH and LQKENI. V lost 3 bases, J lost 5 bases, and 6 bases stayed unmatched. Written as DNA, the CDR3 is TGTGCCAGCTCACCCCGGGACAGCCCCAATGAAAAACTGTTTTTT. Translated, it gives CASSPRDSPNEKLFF.

This clone was found once. This sequence joins TRBV5-6 and TRBJ2-5; D gene uncertain. Germline CDR1 reads SGHDT; CDR2 reads YYEEEE. This CDR3 is 13 amino acids long. With 0 bases removed from V and 5 bases from J, the gap between germline ends came to 8 bases. CDR3 nucleotides: TGTGCCAGCAGCTTGGACCGTAAGGAGACCCAGTACTTC. Residues: CASSLDRKETQYF.

This clone showed up just a few times. CDR3 in amino acids: CASSLSPGGDEKLFF. DNA of the CDR3: TGTGCCAGCAGTTTATCACCAGGGGGCGATGAAAAACTGTTTTTT. V usage is TRBV27 and J usage is TRBJ1-4; 8 nucleotides line up with TRBD1. The V segment lost 0 bases and the J segment 6 bases; nucleotides outside the gene matches: 3. The CDR3 is 15 residues long. The germline V gene has CDR1 MNHEY and CDR2 SMNVEV (reference sequence).

This clone occurred a few times. The chain has TRBV28 and TRBJ2-1; a possible D gene is TRBD2 (7 bases). Trimming removed 8 bases from V and 4 bases from J, with 15 bases in between. Germline V gene lookup returns CDR1 MDHEN and CDR2 SYDVKM. CDR3 size: 14 residues. This chain's CDR3 is CASSGGPRYNEQFF. The CDR3 nucleotides read TGTGCCAGCTCCGGGGGGCCCCGGTACAATGAGCAGTTCTTC.